One sample yielded the 10 T cell receptor beta chains listed below, sequenced in a study of Ad26.COV2.S vaccination and SARS-CoV-2 variants (dated by TCRdb to 2020 to 2022). The sample's treatment or condition label, in plain terms: 15 to 20 received Ad26.COV2.S at low or high dose, single or two shots; about 5 received placebo; per-sample allocation not given. Repertoires of vaccine and placebo recipients were sequenced from samples taken on day 63 after the first injection. Library prep was done by the immunoSEQ multiplex PCR assay. TCRdb re-hosts the immuneACCESS table, in-frame sequences only. Its copies lack some clones; in the studies checked, an unresolved V gene accounts for under half of them, and the cause for the rest is not known. Present in this sample are a few hundred thousand clones, 90% of which were seen just once. Together, the top ten hold more than 10% of the sample. The source was peripheral blood, collected in a trial of Ad26.COV2.S vaccine versus placebo. These receptors were obtained from a person aged 18 to 59 who received the Ad26.COV2.S COVID-19 vaccine or a placebo.

The chain's CDR3 is CASSPTDSNQPQHF. The CDR3 nucleotides are TGTGCCAGCTCACCAACAGATAGCAATCAGCCCCAGCATTTT. J is TRBJ1-5 and V is TRBV18; no reliable D call. The V end was cut by 2 bases, the J end by 0 bases, with 5 bases between. The germline gives CDR1 KGHSH, CDR2 LQKENI. The CDR3 is 14 residues long.

The J gene is TRBJ1-2, the V gene TRBV28; D uncertain. The CDR3 has 12 amino acids. V was cut by 10 bases and J by 6 bases, with 15 bases left in between. The germline CDR1 and CDR2 sequences are MDHEN and SYDVKM. The CDR3, as DNA: TGTGCCACAAATAAGGCGGTCCATGGCTACACCTTC. Protein: CATNKAVHGYTF.

As regards this clone: This CDR3 is also generated by other DNA sequences in the sample. V is TRBV6-2 or TRBV6-3 and J is TRBJ2-7; the D gene is possibly TRBD2 (6 bases). Trimming left V 6 bases short and J 7 bases short, with 13 bases between. This CDR3 is built from 12 residues. Germline loops: CDR1 MNHEY, CDR2 SVGEGT. The CDR3 spells CASSQLAREQYF. The CDR3 DNA sequence: TGTGCCAGCAGCCAACTAGCTCGTGAGCAGTACTTC.

This clone was seen once. The gene calls are TRBV11-2 and TRBJ2-5; 8 nucleotides match TRBD1. CDR3 length equals 16 residues. Germline V gene lookup returns CDR1 SGHAT and CDR2 FQNNGV. V shed 5 bases, J shed 2 bases, and the junction held 10 bases outside the gene matches. The CDR3 protein is CASSKGQGRSQETQYF. The DNA of the CDR3 is TGTGCCAGCAGCAAAGGACAGGGACGATCTCAAGAGACCCAGTACTTC.

This clone appeared many times. V usage is TRBV6-5 and J usage is TRBJ1-1; the D is unclear. This CDR3 spans 14 amino acids. CDR1 and CDR2 (germline): MNHEY, SVGAGI. Trimming left V 7 bases short and J 2 bases short, with 14 bases between. The CDR3: CASTESNTNTEAFF. The CDR3 region has the DNA TGTGCCAGCACCGAAAGTAACACCAACACTGAAGCTTTCTTT.

The chain is built from TRBV6-6 and TRBJ2-7, with 11 bases identical to TRBD2. Unmatched junction bases numbered 5, after V lost 2 bases and J lost 5 bases. The CDR3 runs 15 residues. Per the germline V gene, CDR1 is MNHNY and CDR2 is SVGAGI (reference sequence). DNA for the CDR3: TGTGCCAGCAGTTACGGACTAGCGGGTGAGAACGAGCAGTACTTC. It encodes CASSYGLAGENEQYF.

CDR3 coding DNA: TGTGCCAGCAGCACCTCTCAGGGTGGTCAGCCCCAGCATTTT. Protein sequence: CASSTSQGGQPQHF. The J gene is TRBJ1-5, the V gene TRBV7-2; D may be TRBD1 (5 bases). Germline V gene sequence: CDR1 SGHTA, CDR2 FQGNSA. V was clipped by 5 bases and J by 6 bases, with 14 bases between them. This CDR3 is built from 14 residues.

This rearrangement joins TRBV30 to TRBJ2-3, with TRBD1 identical over 9 bases. The V gene's germline CDR1 is GTSNPN and CDR2 SVGIG (reference sequence). The V segment lost 5 bases and the J segment 8 bases; nucleotides outside the gene matches: 2. The CDR3 runs to 11 residues. The CDR3 sequence is CAWRTGATQYF. CDR3 coding DNA: TGTGCCTGGCGGACAGGGGCTACGCAGTATTTT. Filled out from reference TRBV30 and TRBJ2-3, the complete variable domain reads SQTIHQWPATLVQPVGSPLSLECTVEGTSNPNLYWYRQAAGRGLQLLFYSVGIGQISSEVPQNLSASRPQDRQFILSSKKLLLSDSGFYLCAWRTGATQYFGPGTRLTVL.

There are a few counts of this clone. The gene calls are TRBV2 and TRBJ2-7; 9 positions agree with TRBD1. The CDR3 loop spans 14 amino acids. CDR1 and CDR2 (germline): SNHLY, FYNNEI. V shed 7 bases and J 4 bases; nucleotides not matched to a gene: 8. The CDR3 DNA reads as TGTGCCAGCACCCTAGAGGGACAGGGTTACGAGCAGTACTTC. It is translated as CASTLEGQGYEQYF.

The V call is TRBV7-2, the J call TRBJ2-5; no clear D. The CDR3 runs 13 residues. Trimming removed 4 bases at V and 2 bases at J, with 8 bases between. The V gene's germline CDR1 is SGHTA and CDR2 FQGNSA. This CDR3 is CASSSLAQETQYF. The CDR3 DNA is TGTGCCAGCAGCTCACTGGCTCAAGAGACCCAGTACTTC.